Listed here is a single T cell receptor beta chain. Germline CDR1 is MNHEY and CDR2 is SVGAGI. This CDR3 is 13 amino acids long. J was trimmed by 8 bases and V by 5 bases; bases with no gene match: 5. The data derive from a study of T cell changes during pregnancy in multiple sclerosis. Only in-frame clones appear in the TCRdb table, and some are missing; sequencing was by immunoSEQ multiplex PCR. Among roughly 80,000 clones listed, 70% to 90% were seen once. The input for sequencing was peripheral blood, taken before pregnancy. The V and J genes are TRBV6-5 and TRBJ1-2; the match to TRBD1 covers 10 bases. This clonotype originated in a female donor with multiple sclerosis, enrolled in a pregnancy study. This CDR3 reads CASSRQGAWGYTF. The CDR3 DNA follows: TGTGCCAGCAGTCGACAGGGGGCTTGGGGCTACACCTTC.